This T cell receptor beta chain was documented in a study of blood T cell repertoires in COVID-19. Looking at the study overall: The analysed material was cDNA or gDNA that came from T cells, B-cell-depleted T cells, or PBMCs.

The CDR3 is made up of 14 amino acids. The germline V and J ends were trimmed by 3 bases and 2 bases, with 10 bases remaining between them. Per the germline V gene, CDR1 is SEHNR and CDR2 is FQNEAQ (reference sequence). Sequencing was performed with immunoSEQ multiplex PCR; in TCRdb, only in-frame clones are kept and a portion is missing. The table includes more than 150,000 clones, over 80% detected once. This chain joins TRBV7-9 and TRBJ2-5; D possibly corresponds to TRBD1 (5 bases). The sample taken for sequencing was peripheral blood. This TCR was recovered from a woman aged 55-69 years with acute or convalescent COVID-19. CDR3 coding DNA: TGTGCCAGCAGCTTCCCCTCAGGGCAAGAGACCCAGTACTTC. Its translation: CASSFPSGQETQYF. The full variable domain, rest sourced from reference TRBV7-9 and TRBJ2-5, is DTGVSQNPRHKITKRGQNVTFRCDPISEHNRLYWYRQTLGQGPEFLTYFQNEAQLEKSRLLSDRFSAERPKGSFSTLEIQRTEQGDSAMYLCASSFPSGQETQYFGPGTRLLVL.